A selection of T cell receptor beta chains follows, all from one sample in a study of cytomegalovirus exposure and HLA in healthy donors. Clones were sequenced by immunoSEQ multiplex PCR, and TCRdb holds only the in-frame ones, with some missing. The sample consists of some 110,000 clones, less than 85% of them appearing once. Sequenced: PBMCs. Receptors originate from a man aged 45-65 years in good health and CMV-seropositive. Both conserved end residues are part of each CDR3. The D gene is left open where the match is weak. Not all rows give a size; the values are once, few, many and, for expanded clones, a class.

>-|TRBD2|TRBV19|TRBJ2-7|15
CASSIGTSGSNEQYF
TGTGCCAGTAGTATAGGAACTAGCGGGAGCAACGAGCAGTACTTC
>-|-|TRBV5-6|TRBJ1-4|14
CASSLDRRNEKLFF
TGTGCCAGCAGTTTGGACAGACGTAATGAAAAACTGTTTTTT
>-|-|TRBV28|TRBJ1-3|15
CASSLDWSSGNTIYF
TGTGCCAGCAGTTTGGATTGGAGCTCTGGAAACACCATATATTTT
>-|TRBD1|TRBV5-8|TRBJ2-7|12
CATRQGPYEQYF
TGTGCCACTCGACAGGGACCCTACGAGCAGTACTTC
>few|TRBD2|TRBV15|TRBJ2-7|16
CATRSTGTSAYYEQYF
TGTGCCACCAGGTCTACTGGGACTAGCGCCTACTACGAGCAGTACTTC
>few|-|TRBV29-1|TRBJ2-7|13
CSGNDGSSYEQYF
TGCAGCGGAAACGATGGGAGCTCCTACGAGCAGTACTTC
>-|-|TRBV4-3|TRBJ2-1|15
CASSQDLASVNEQFF
TGCGCCAGCAGCCAAGACTTAGCTAGCGTCAATGAGCAGTTCTTC
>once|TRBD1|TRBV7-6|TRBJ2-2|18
CASRFSTGTYANTGELFF
TGTGCCAGCAGGTTTTCGACAGGGACATATGCGAACACCGGGGAGCTGTTTTTT
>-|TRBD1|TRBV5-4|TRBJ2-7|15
CASSPRTGGGYEQYF
TGTGCCAGCAGCCCACGGACAGGGGGTGGTTACGAGCAGTACTTC
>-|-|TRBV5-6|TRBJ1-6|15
CASSLGTEDNSPLHF
TGTGCCAGCAGCTTGGGGACAGAAGATAATTCACCCCTCCACTTT
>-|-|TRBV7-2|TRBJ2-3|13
CASSSTRGDTQYF
TGTGCCAGCAGCTCGACTAGGGGAGATACGCAGTATTTT
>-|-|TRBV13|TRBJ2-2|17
CASSFQRATRRPGELFF
TGTGCCAGCAGCTTTCAGCGGGCCACCCGGCGCCCCGGGGAGCTGTTTTTT
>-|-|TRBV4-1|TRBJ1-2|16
CASSQGLPQALYGYTF
TGCGCCAGCAGCCAAGGGCTCCCACAGGCACTCTATGGCTACACCTTC
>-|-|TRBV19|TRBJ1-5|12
CASALWRQPQHF
TGTGCCAGTGCATTATGGAGGCAGCCCCAGCATTTT
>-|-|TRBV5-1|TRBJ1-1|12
CASSFTDTEAFF
TGCGCCAGCAGCTTCACGGACACTGAAGCTTTCTTT
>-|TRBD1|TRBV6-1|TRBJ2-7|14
CASSPRTGGSEQYF
TGTGCCAGCAGTCCCCGGACAGGGGGAAGTGAGCAGTACTTC